Each of the 26 T cell receptor beta chains below was sequenced from the same sample in a study of blood T cells in healthy people across ages. A second PCR of about 7 to 12 cycles used a sample-barcoded 5' primer and a J-beta primer mix. TCRdb independently ran MiXCR on the 5' RACE reads; one entry per CDR3 protein. The sample has under 2,000,000 distinct CDR3 sequences, about 50% seen once. The specimen sequenced was blood. These receptor sequences come from a woman aged 40 to 50 in good health.

The V gene is TRBV12-3 or TRBV12-4, the J gene TRBJ2-7; TRBD2 aligns across 7 bases. The J segment lost 7 bases and the V segment lost 4 bases, leaving 7 bases of the junction unmatched. This CDR3 is 13 amino acids long. CDR3 DNA sequence: TGTGCCAGCAGTTGGGGACTATTCAATGAGCAGTACTTC. This translates into CASSWGLFNEQYF.

The chain is built from TRBV4-2 and TRBJ1-2, with a possible D match to TRBD1 (6 bases). CDR3 length equals 12 residues. The V gene lost 1 base and the J gene lost 13 bases, with 13 bases spanning the gap. Germline V gene lookup returns CDR1 LGHNA and CDR2 YNFKEQ. The CDR3 reads CASSQGGTITTF. In DNA form, the CDR3 reads TGTGCCAGCAGCCAAGGCGGGACAATCACCACCTTC.

The table lists this clonotype with a few counts. The chain is built from TRBV12-3 or TRBV12-4 and TRBJ1-2, with 12 bases identical to TRBD1. Trimming took 6 bases from V and 2 from J; bases not matched to a gene: 10. The CDR3 sequence is 17 residues long. Here the CDR3 reads CASSPRSGQGANYGYTF. The CDR3, as DNA: TGTGCCAGCAGCCCCCGGTCGGGACAGGGGGCCAACTATGGCTACACCTTC.

A single count supports this clonotype. V usage is TRBV6-2 or TRBV6-3 and J usage is TRBJ2-7; D might be TRBD1 (6 bases). The V end lost 5 bases, the J end lost 4 bases, and 18 bases lay between the germline ends. Germline V gene data show CDR1 as MNHEY and CDR2 as SVGEGT. This CDR3 comprises 15 residues. The CDR3 region is CASSPSGAGAYEQYF. The CDR3 nucleotides are TGTGCCAGCAGTCCATCCGGGGCAGGGGCGTACGAGCAGTACTTC.

Only a few counts were recorded for this clonotype. The J gene is TRBJ2-7, the V gene TRBV18; 7 positions match TRBD2. CDR3 length: 16 amino acids. The ends lost 6 bases at V and 1 base at J; junction bases unmatched: 12. Germline lookup yields CDR1 KGHSH and CDR2 LQKENI. CDR3 in DNA: TGTGCCAGCTCCCGGGACCGCGGGGGAACGTCCTACGAGCAGTACTTC. Translated, it gives CASSRDRGGTSYEQYF.

Only a few counts were recorded for this clonotype. Here the CDR3 DNA reads TGTGCCAGCAGCCGTCCGGGTGGGGCCAACGTCCTGACTTTC. It codes for CASSRPGGANVLTF. This chain joins TRBV7-3 and TRBJ2-6; no clear D gene. The CDR3 is 14 amino acids. Trimming stripped 5 bases from V and 3 bases from J, with 8 bases between. Germline V gene sequence: CDR1 SGHTA, CDR2 FQGTGA. Complete variable domain (other parts from reference TRBV7-3 and TRBJ2-6): GAGVSQTPSNKVTEKGKYVELRCDPISGHTALYWYRQSLGQGPEFLIYFQGTGAADDSGLPNDRFFAVRPEGSVSTLKIQRTERGDSAVYLCASSRPGGANVLTFGAGSRLTVL.

This clonotype was observed a handful of times. The chain links TRBV7-8 to TRBJ2-1; D call uncertain. Trimming stripped 4 bases from V and 0 bases from J, with 13 bases between. CDR3 size: 16 residues. Germline V lookup: CDR1 SGHVS, CDR2 FQNEAQ. The CDR3 DNA follows: TGTGCCAGCAGCTGGCCCCAGAGTAGCTCCTACAATGAGCAGTTCTTC. Its translation is CASSWPQSSSYNEQFF.

V and J are TRBV5-6 and TRBJ1-5, with 10 bases identical to TRBD1. Losses at the gene ends were 4 bases for V and 4 bases for J; bases not matched to a gene: 11. The CDR3 totals 17 residues. Looked up from germline, CDR1 is SGHDT and CDR2 is YYEEEE. The CDR3 spells CASSIRTGGSANQPQHF. CDR3 DNA sequence: TGTGCCAGCAGCATCCGGACAGGGGGATCGGCAAATCAGCCCCAGCATTTT. Looking up the rest from reference TRBV5-6 and TRBJ1-5 gives the full variable domain: DAGVTQSPTHLIKTRGQQVTLRCSPKSGHDTVSWYQQALGQGPQFIFQYYEEEERQRGNFPDRFSGHQFPNYSSELNVNALLLGDSALYLCASSIRTGGSANQPQHFGDGTRLSIL.

This clonotype was counted only a few times. This chain links TRBV7-9 with TRBJ1-1; a possible D gene is TRBD1 (5 bases). CDR3 length equals 13 residues. Germline V gene sequence: CDR1 SEHNR, CDR2 FQNEAQ (reference sequence). V lost 8 bases and J 0 bases, leaving 10 bases between the germline ends. For the CDR3, the DNA is TGTGCCAGCCTCGTGGGGCTGAACACTGAAGCTTTCTTT. Translated, it gives CASLVGLNTEAFF.

The gene calls are TRBV6-2 or TRBV6-3 and TRBJ2-2; TRBD1 is a possible D gene (5 bases). V lost 0 bases, J lost 4 bases, and 9 bases lay in between. This CDR3 contains 15 residues. From germline, CDR1 is MNHEY and CDR2 SVGEGT. The CDR3 reads CASSYSQGITGELFF. Written as DNA, the CDR3 is TGTGCCAGCAGTTACTCCCAGGGTATCACCGGGGAGCTGTTTTTT.

The chain is built from TRBV6-5 and TRBJ2-3; TRBD1 matches at 8 bases. This CDR3 region has 16 residues. V trimming: 7 bases; J trimming: 1 base; junction bases outside the gene matches: 10. The germline gives CDR1 MNHEY, CDR2 SVGAGI. CDR3 sequence (DNA): TGTGCCAGCACCCCCCCGGTGGGACAGGGCACAGATACGCAGTATTTT. It encodes CASTPPVGQGTDTQYF.

Note on this clonotype: Since a much larger clone is just one base distant, this may be a read error. The chain recombines TRBV4-3 with TRBJ1-2; tentative D call: TRBD1 (5 bases). V lost 0 bases, J lost 3 bases, and 8 bases lay in between. Germline CDR1 is LGHNA and CDR2 is YSLEER. CDR3 length: 14 residues. CDR3 in DNA: TGCGCCAGCAGCCAAGATCAGGGCCACTATGGCTACACCTTC. Amino acids: CASSQDQGHYGYTF.

This clonotype has more than one count but fewer than ten. The J gene is TRBJ2-5, the V gene TRBV11-2; weak D call: TRBD1 (6 bases). The CDR3 has 16 amino acids. V was trimmed by 5 bases and J by 6 bases, leaving 22 bases between them. The germline V gene has CDR1 SGHAT and CDR2 FQNNGV. CDR3 bases: TGTGCCAGCAGCCCCGATCCGGGAACAGGGACGAAGACCCAGTACTTC. Its translation is CASSPDPGTGTKTQYF.

The chain couples TRBV27 to TRBJ2-6, with 7 bases lining up with TRBD1. The CDR3 sequence is 17 residues long. The V segment lost 10 bases and the J segment 2 bases; nucleotides outside the gene matches: 14. Germline V gives CDR1 MNHEY, CDR2 SMNVEV (reference sequence). In DNA, the CDR3 is TGTGCCAACAGCACGGAGACAGGGCTGGCTGGGGCCAACGTCCTGACTTTC. This codes for CANSTETGLAGANVLTF.

This clonotype was found a few times. The chain links TRBV13 to TRBJ2-1; perhaps TRBD2 as D (5 bases). The CDR3 has 14 residues. V lost 8 bases and J 8 bases, leaving 19 bases between the germline ends. Germline V lookup: CDR1 PRHDT, CDR2 FYEKMQ (reference sequence). The CDR3: CASSKGRVGDEQFF. As DNA, the CDR3 is TGTGCCAGCTCAAAAGGGAGAGTTGGAGATGAGCAGTTCTTC.

This clonotype was observed a handful of times. The chain is built from TRBV7-2 and TRBJ2-3; D ambiguous. Between the trimmed V and J ends, which lost 7 bases and 2 bases, there was a span of 13 bases. The V gene's germline CDR1 is SGHTA and CDR2 FQGNSA. The CDR3 has 14 amino acids. CDR3 sequence (DNA): TGTGCCAGCACTCGCGTTGGCCACACAGATACGCAGTATTTT. Translated, it gives CASTRVGHTDTQYF.

The V call is TRBV7-2, the J call TRBJ2-2, with D hard to call. The germline V gene encodes CDR1 SGHTA and CDR2 FQGNSA. V was trimmed by 3 bases and J by 7 bases, leaving 15 bases between them. This CDR3 contains 15 residues. The CDR3 loop reads CASSLKGGVGGELFF. The CDR3 DNA reads TGTGCCAGCAGCTTGAAGGGTGGGGTCGGCGGGGAGCTGTTTTTT.

This chain uses TRBV5-6 with TRBJ1-2; possibly TRBD1 for D (5 bases). This CDR3 is 16 amino acids long. In germline, CDR1 is SGHDT, CDR2 YYEEEE. The V gene lost 4 bases and the J gene lost 3 bases, with 19 bases spanning the gap. CDR3 in DNA: TGTGCCAGCAGCCCGGGCCGGACAAGCGTCTACTATGGCTACACCTTC. This translates into CASSPGRTSVYYGYTF.

The chain links TRBV20-1 to TRBJ2-7; D is possibly TRBD1 (5 bases). The tail of the sequence fits TRBJ2-4 better, so the J call may be wrong. This CDR3 is built from 17 residues. Germline CDR1 DFQATT, CDR2 SNEGSKA (reference sequence). In nucleotides, the CDR3 is TGCAGTGCTAGTTCCGCGCAGGGTAATTTTCTGCGGAACATTCAGTACTTC. This translates into CSASSAQGNFLRNIQYF.

The rearrangement uses TRBV6-2 or TRBV6-3 and TRBJ2-1; D may be TRBD1 or TRBD2 (5 bases each). This CDR3 has 15 amino acids. Germline CDR1 reads MNHEY; CDR2 reads SVGEGT. Trimming took off 8 bases at V and 3 bases at J, with 17 bases between the two ends. CDR3 sequence reads: CASPNPGQFYNEQFF. The CDR3 DNA is TGTGCCAGCCCAAATCCGGGGCAGTTCTACAATGAGCAGTTCTTC.

The rearrangement joins TRBV7-8 to TRBJ2-4, with D possibly being TRBD2 (6 bases). Germline V gene lookup returns CDR1 SGHVS and CDR2 FQNEAQ. V was clipped by 4 bases and J by 13 bases, with 14 bases between them. The CDR3 contains 12 residues. The CDR3 spells CASSSPFREQYF. The CDR3 bases are TGTGCCAGCAGCTCTCCATTTCGGGAGCAGTACTTC.

In DNA form, the CDR3 reads TGTGCCAGCTCACCTGCCAACTACGAGCAGTACTTC. Its translation: CASSPANYEQYF. This chain links TRBV27 with TRBJ2-7, with D unclear. Trimming removed 8 bases from V and 3 bases from J, with 11 bases in between. The CDR3 contains 12 residues. Germline V gives CDR1 MNHEY, CDR2 SMNVEV (reference sequence).

The chain recombines TRBV7-3 with TRBJ2-5; 7 bases agree with TRBD2. Germline CDR1 SGHTA, CDR2 FQGTGA. The CDR3 consists of 15 residues. The V gene end was trimmed by 1 base and the J gene end by 2 bases; junction bases not matched to a gene: 4. DNA for the CDR3: TGTGCCAGCAGCTTAAAGGGGCGGGGGCAAGAGACCCAGTACTTC. This sequence encodes CASSLKGRGQETQYF.

The chain links TRBV4-1 to TRBJ1-1, with 10 bases fitting TRBD1. Per the germline V gene, CDR1 is MGHRA and CDR2 is YSYEKL. The CDR3 is 19 amino acids. J was trimmed by 8 bases and V by 2 bases; bases with no gene match: 20. The CDR3 here is CASSQSIFRGQGVKLEAFF. CDR3 nucleotides: TGCGCCAGCAGCCAATCAATCTTCCGAGGACAGGGGGTTAAGTTGGAAGCTTTCTTT.

In its sample, this clonotype was seen a few times. This chain uses TRBV6-2 or TRBV6-3 with TRBJ1-6; a possible D gene is TRBD1 (5 bases). This CDR3 region has 15 residues. Trimming took off 5 bases at V and 7 bases at J, with 15 bases between the two ends. Germline CDR1 MNHEY, CDR2 SVGEGT. This chain's CDR3 is CASSPSPGRNSPLHF. DNA for the CDR3: TGTGCCAGCAGTCCTTCCCCGGGGCGGAATTCACCCCTCCACTTT.

This clonotype appeared a few times. The chain joins TRBV6-2 or TRBV6-3 to TRBJ1-2, with D possibly TRBD1 on 5 matching bases. The CDR3 contains 12 residues. Per the germline V gene, CDR1 is MNHEY and CDR2 is SVGEGT. V lost 6 bases and J lost 6, with 11 bases in between. CDR3 nucleotides: TGTGCCAGCAGGTCGACAGTAGATGGCTACACCTTC. It specifies CASRSTVDGYTF.